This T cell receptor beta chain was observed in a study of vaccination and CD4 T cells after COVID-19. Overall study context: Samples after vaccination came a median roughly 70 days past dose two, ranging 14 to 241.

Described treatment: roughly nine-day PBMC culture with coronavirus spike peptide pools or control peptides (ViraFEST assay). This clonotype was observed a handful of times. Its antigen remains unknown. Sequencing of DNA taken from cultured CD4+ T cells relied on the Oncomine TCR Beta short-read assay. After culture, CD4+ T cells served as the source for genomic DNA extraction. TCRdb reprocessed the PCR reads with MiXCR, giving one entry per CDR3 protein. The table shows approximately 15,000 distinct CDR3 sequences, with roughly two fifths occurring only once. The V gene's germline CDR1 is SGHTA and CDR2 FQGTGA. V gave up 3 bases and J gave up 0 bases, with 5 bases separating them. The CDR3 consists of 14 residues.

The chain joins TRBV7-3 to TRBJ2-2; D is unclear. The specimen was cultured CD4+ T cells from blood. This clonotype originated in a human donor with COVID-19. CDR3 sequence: CASSLGTNTGELFF. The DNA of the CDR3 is TGTGCCAGCAGCTTGGGCACGAACACCGGGGAGCTGTTTTTT.